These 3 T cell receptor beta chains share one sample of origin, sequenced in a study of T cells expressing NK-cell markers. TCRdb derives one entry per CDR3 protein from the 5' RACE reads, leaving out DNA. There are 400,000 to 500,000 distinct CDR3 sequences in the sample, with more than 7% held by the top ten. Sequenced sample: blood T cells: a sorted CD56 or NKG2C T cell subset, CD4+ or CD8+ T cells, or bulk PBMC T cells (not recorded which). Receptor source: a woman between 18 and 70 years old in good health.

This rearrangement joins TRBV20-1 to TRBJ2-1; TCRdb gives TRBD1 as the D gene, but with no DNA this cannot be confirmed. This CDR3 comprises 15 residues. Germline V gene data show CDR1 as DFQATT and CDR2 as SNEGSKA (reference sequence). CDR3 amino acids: CSARGQLPARGEQFF.

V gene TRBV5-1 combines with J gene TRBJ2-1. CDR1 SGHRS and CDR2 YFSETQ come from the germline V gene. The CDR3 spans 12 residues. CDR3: CASSDVYNEQFF.

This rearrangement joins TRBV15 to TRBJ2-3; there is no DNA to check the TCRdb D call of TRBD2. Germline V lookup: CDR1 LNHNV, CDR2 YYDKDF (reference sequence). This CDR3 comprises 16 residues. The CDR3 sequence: CATSSRTSASGDTQYF.